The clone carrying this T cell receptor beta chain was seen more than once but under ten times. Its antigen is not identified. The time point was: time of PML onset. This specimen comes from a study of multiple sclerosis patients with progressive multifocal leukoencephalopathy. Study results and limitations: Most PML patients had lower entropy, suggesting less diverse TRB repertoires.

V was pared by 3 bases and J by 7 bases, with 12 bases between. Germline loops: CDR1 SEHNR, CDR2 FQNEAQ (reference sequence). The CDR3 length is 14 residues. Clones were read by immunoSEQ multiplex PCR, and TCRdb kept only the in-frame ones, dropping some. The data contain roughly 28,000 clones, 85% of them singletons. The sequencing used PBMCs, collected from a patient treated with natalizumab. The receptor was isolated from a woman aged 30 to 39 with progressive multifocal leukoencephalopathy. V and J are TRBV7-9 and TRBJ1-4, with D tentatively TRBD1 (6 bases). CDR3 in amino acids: CASSLRQVTEKLFF. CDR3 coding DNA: TGTGCCAGCAGCTTGAGACAGGTGACTGAAAAACTGTTTTTT.